This T cell receptor beta chain originates from a study of blood T cell repertoires in COVID-19. For this clone: Other DNA sequences in the same sample also yield this CDR3.

CDR1 is LGHDT, CDR2 YNNKEL, per germline (reference sequence). This CDR3 contains 13 residues. Trimming stripped 3 bases from V and 1 base from J, with 6 bases between. The assay was immunoSEQ multiplex PCR, and TCRdb's table has in-frame clones only and misses some. Of about 150,000 clones in the sample, roughly 80% were seen once. The clonotype comes from an elderly woman with acute or convalescent COVID-19. The chain carries TRBV3-1 (or the pseudogene TRBV3-2) and TRBJ1-2; possible D gene TRBD1, 6 bases. Sequencing was performed on peripheral blood. The CDR3 DNA sequence: TGTGCCAGCAGCCAGGACAGTAACTATGGCTACACCTTC. This gives the protein CASSQDSNYGYTF.